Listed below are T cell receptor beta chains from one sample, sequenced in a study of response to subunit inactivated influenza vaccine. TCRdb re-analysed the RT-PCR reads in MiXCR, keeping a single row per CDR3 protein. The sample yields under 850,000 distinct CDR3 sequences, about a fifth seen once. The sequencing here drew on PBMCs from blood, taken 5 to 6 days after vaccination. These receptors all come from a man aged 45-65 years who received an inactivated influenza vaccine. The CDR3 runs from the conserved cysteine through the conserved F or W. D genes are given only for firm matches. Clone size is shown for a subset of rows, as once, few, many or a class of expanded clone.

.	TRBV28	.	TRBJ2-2	TGTGCCAGCAGTCCCTTTTTAGGGTTCGACACCGGGGAGCTGTTTTTT	CASSPFLGFDTGELFF
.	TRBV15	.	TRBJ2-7	TGTGCCACCAGCAGAGACCGGGGGCCGAAGACCTACGAGCAGTACTTC	CATSRDRGPKTYEQYF
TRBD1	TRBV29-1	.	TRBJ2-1	TGCAGGAGCTACCGGGACAGGGAGTTCTTC	CRSYRDREFF
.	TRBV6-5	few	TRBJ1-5	TGTGCCAGCAGTTACCGATCCGCGGGGGGAAGCAATCAGCCCCAGCATTTT	CASSYRSAGGSNQPQHF
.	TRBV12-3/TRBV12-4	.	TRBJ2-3	TGTGCCAGCAGCCGAAAACATATAGGCCCAACAGATACGCAGTATTTT	CASSRKHIGPTDTQYF
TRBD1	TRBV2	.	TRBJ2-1	TGTGCCAGCGGTTTGGGGCAGGGGGCTGAGTTCTTC	CASGLGQGAEFF
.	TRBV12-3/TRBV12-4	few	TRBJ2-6	TGTGCCAGCAGTTTCCGAACGACAGTAAGGGCCAACGTCCTGACTTTC	CASSFRTTVRANVLTF
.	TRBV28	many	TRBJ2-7	TGTGCCAGCAGGACCTCCTACGAGCAGTACTTC	CASRTSYEQYF
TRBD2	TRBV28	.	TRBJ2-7	TGTGCCAGCAGTCCGGAGCGGGAGACCTACGAGCAGTACTTC	CASSPERETYEQYF
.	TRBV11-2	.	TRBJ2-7	TGTGCCAGCAGCTTAACGGCGGGGATTAGTTACGAGCAGTACTTC	CASSLTAGISYEQYF
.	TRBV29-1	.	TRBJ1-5	TGCAGCGTTGCAGAAAACAAAAGGCAGCCCCAGCATTTT	CSVAENKRQPQHF
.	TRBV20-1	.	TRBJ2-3	TGCAGTGCTACCGGGGACTCCAAGAATCCAGATACGCAGTATTTT	CSATGDSKNPDTQYF
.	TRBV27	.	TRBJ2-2	TGTGCCAGCAGTTTATTTCCACTAGTTACAGTGGGGGAGCTGTTTTTT	CASSLFPLVTVGELFF
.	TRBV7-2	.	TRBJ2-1	TGTGCCAGCAGCTTAGGGCTGGAATACTACAATGAGCAGTTCTTC	CASSLGLEYYNEQFF
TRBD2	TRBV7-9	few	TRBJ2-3	TGTGCCAGCACTAGCGGAGCAGATACGCAGTATTTT	CASTSGADTQYF